The rows below give T cell receptor beta chains drawn from one sample of a study of identical twins. TCRdb reanalysed the 5' RACE reads using MiXCR and keeps one entry per CDR3 protein. Among 450,000 to 650,000 distinct CDR3 sequences listed, around 15% were seen once. These data also formed part of another study, on yellow fever vaccine responses in identical twins.

The sequenced sample consisted of CD4+ T cells sorted from blood. The receptors derive from a woman younger than 30 in good health. CDR3s include the opening cysteine and the closing phenylalanine or tryptophan. A D gene is named only where the DNA matches it firmly. Not all rows give a size; the values are once, few, many and, for expanded clones, a class.

V: TRBV12-3/TRBV12-4
size: many
D: NA
length: 12
J: TRBJ1-2
CDR3: CASSAGNYGYTF
DNA: TGTGCCAGCAGTGCCGGAAACTATGGCTACACCTTC

V: TRBV10-1
size: many
D: NA
length: 15
J: TRBJ2-3
CDR3: CASSEGPHPTDTQYF
DNA: TGCGCCAGCAGTGAGGGTCCCCATCCCACAGATACGCAGTATTTT

V: TRBV12-3/TRBV12-4
size: NA
D: TRBD2
length: 19
J: TRBJ2-3
CDR3: CASSPRVAGGPWVTDTQYF
DNA: TGTGCCAGCAGCCCCAGGGTAGCGGGGGGGCCTTGGGTCACAGATACGCAGTATTTT

V: TRBV19
size: NA
D: NA
length: 14
J: TRBJ1-1
CDR3: CASSVDRQNTEAFF
DNA: TGTGCCAGTAGTGTCGACAGACAGAACACTGAAGCTTTCTTT

V: TRBV6-5
size: NA
D: NA
length: 13
J: TRBJ1-1
CDR3: CASSYIRLSEAFF
DNA: TGTGCCAGCAGTTACATAAGGCTCTCTGAAGCTTTCTTT

V: TRBV20-1
size: NA
D: NA
length: 12
J: TRBJ2-7
CDR3: CSASMTAPEQYF
DNA: TGCAGTGCTAGTATGACAGCCCCCGAGCAGTACTTC

V: TRBV20-1
size: few
D: TRBD1
length: 16
J: TRBJ1-3
CDR3: CSARHTGGRSGNTIYF
DNA: TGCAGTGCTAGACATACAGGGGGCCGCTCTGGAAACACCATATATTTT

V: TRBV7-2
size: few
D: NA
length: 21
J: TRBJ2-2
CDR3: CASSLAVLVSQAGLFTGELFF
DNA: TGTGCCAGCAGCTTAGCCGTCTTAGTATCCCAGGCTGGGTTGTTCACCGGGGAGCTGTTTTTT

V: TRBV18
size: NA
D: TRBD2
length: 19
J: TRBJ2-7
CDR3: CASSPRVLGTSGSWGEQYF
DNA: TGTGCCAGCTCACCACGTGTGCTCGGGACTAGCGGGAGTTGGGGCGAGCAGTACTTC

V: TRBV2
size: few
D: NA
length: 16
J: TRBJ1-1
CDR3: CASNFKTVIMNTEAFF
DNA: TGTGCCAGCAACTTTAAGACAGTAATTATGAACACTGAAGCTTTCTTT

V: TRBV4-1
size: many
D: NA
length: 17
J: TRBJ2-2
CDR3: CASSQDRQRANTGELFF
DNA: TGCGCCAGCAGCCAAGATCGCCAGCGGGCCAACACCGGGGAGCTGTTTTTT

V: TRBV9
size: NA
D: TRBD2
length: 19
J: TRBJ2-1
CDR3: CASSVGSGAGVSSYNEQFF
DNA: TGTGCCAGCAGCGTAGGGAGCGGCGCGGGGGTAAGCTCCTACAATGAGCAGTTCTTC

V: TRBV3-1
size: few
D: NA
length: 13
J: TRBJ1-5
CDR3: CASSHRSNQPQHF
DNA: TGTGCCAGCAGCCACCGTAGCAATCAGCCCCAGCATTTT

V: TRBV12-3/TRBV12-4
size: NA
D: NA
length: 13
J: TRBJ2-5
CDR3: CASTGGPQETQYF
DNA: TGTGCCAGCACGGGGGGCCCACAAGAGACCCAGTACTTC

V: TRBV10-3
size: few
D: TRBD1
length: 15
J: TRBJ1-5
CDR3: CAISDRAVSNQPQHF
DNA: TGTGCCATCAGCGACAGGGCCGTGAGCAATCAGCCCCAGCATTTT

V: TRBV7-6
size: few
D: NA
length: 14
J: TRBJ2-7
CDR3: CASSLQGPSYEQYF
DNA: TGTGCCAGCAGCTTGCAGGGGCCCTCCTACGAGCAGTACTTC

V: TRBV6-1
size: few
D: NA
length: 15
J: TRBJ2-1
CDR3: CASSPAEAGYNEQFF
DNA: TGTGCCAGCAGCCCCGCCGAGGCGGGGTACAATGAGCAGTTCTTC

V: TRBV20-1
size: NA
D: NA
length: 13
J: TRBJ1-2
CDR3: CSASKGFGYGYTF
DNA: TGCAGTGCTAGCAAGGGGTTCGGCTATGGCTACACCTTC

V: TRBV20-1
size: few
D: NA
length: 14
J: TRBJ2-2
CDR3: CSASPLGRDGELFF
DNA: TGCAGTGCTAGCCCACTGGGACGTGACGGGGAGCTGTTTTTT

V: TRBV20-1
size: few
D: TRBD2
length: 13
J: TRBJ2-3
CDR3: CSAAGGVGDTQYF
DNA: TGCAGTGCGGCGGGAGGGGTCGGTGATACGCAGTATTTT

V: TRBV3-1
size: few
D: NA
length: 16
J: TRBJ2-3
CDR3: CASSQDVGVNPDTQYF
DNA: TGTGCCAGCAGCCAAGACGTCGGAGTCAACCCAGATACGCAGTATTTT

V: TRBV10-3
size: few
D: NA
length: 12
J: TRBJ1-5
CDR3: CAISEGIGPQHF
DNA: TGTGCCATCAGTGAGGGGATTGGGCCCCAGCATTTT

V: TRBV29-1
size: NA
D: NA
length: 13
J: TRBJ1-5
CDR3: CSVLPGGNQPQHF
DNA: TGCAGCGTCCTCCCAGGAGGGAATCAGCCCCAGCATTTT

V: TRBV20-1
size: many
D: TRBD2
length: 16
J: TRBJ2-7
CDR3: CSATTGGLAGGYEQYF
DNA: TGCAGTGCCACTACTGGAGGGCTAGCGGGAGGCTACGAGCAGTACTTC

V: TRBV20-1
size: NA
D: TRBD1
length: 14
J: TRBJ1-1
CDR3: CSATGQGDNTEAFF
DNA: TGCAGTGCTACAGGACAGGGGGACAACACTGAAGCTTTCTTT

V: TRBV5-1
size: few
D: TRBD2
length: 17
J: TRBJ2-5
CDR3: CASSFLPSGSLQETQYF
DNA: TGCGCCAGCAGCTTTCTCCCTAGCGGGAGCCTCCAAGAGACCCAGTACTTC

V: TRBV19
size: few
D: NA
length: 13
J: TRBJ1-1
CDR3: CASKLDRNTEAFF
DNA: TGTGCCAGTAAGTTGGACAGGAACACTGAAGCTTTCTTT

V: TRBV5-1
size: many
D: NA
length: 15
J: TRBJ1-2
CDR3: CASSLEGPPGDGYTF
DNA: TGCGCCAGCAGCTTGGAAGGGCCCCCGGGGGATGGCTACACCTTC

V: TRBV19
size: few
D: NA
length: 13
J: TRBJ2-3
CDR3: CASSMVGTDTQYF
DNA: TGTGCCAGTAGTATGGTTGGCACAGATACGCAGTATTTT

V: TRBV5-1
size: few
D: TRBD1
length: 15
J: TRBJ2-1
CDR3: CASSIGGSGADEQFF
DNA: TGCGCCAGCAGCATAGGGGGCTCCGGTGCCGATGAGCAGTTCTTC

V: TRBV29-1
size: few
D: NA
length: 12
J: TRBJ1-2
CDR3: CSSGTPNYGYTF
DNA: TGCAGCTCGGGGACTCCTAACTATGGCTACACCTTC

V: TRBV10-1
size: NA
D: NA
length: 14
J: TRBJ2-5
CDR3: CASSENLGGETQYF
DNA: TGCGCCAGCAGTGAGAACCTAGGTGGAGAGACCCAGTACTTC

V: TRBV3-1
size: many
D: NA
length: 13
J: TRBJ1-2
CDR3: CASSYPGNGGYTF
DNA: TGTGCCAGCAGCTATCCAGGGAATGGCGGCTACACCTTC

V: TRBV3-1
size: few
D: TRBD1
length: 15
J: TRBJ2-3
CDR3: CASSQDQGALDTQYF
DNA: TGTGCCAGCAGCCAAGATCAGGGGGCGCTCGATACGCAGTATTTT

V: TRBV7-9
size: few
D: TRBD1
length: 15
J: TRBJ1-4
CDR3: CASSNRGQINEKLFF
DNA: TGTGCCAGCAGTAACAGGGGACAGATAAATGAAAAACTGTTTTTT

V: TRBV5-1
size: NA
D: NA
length: 15
J: TRBJ2-3
CDR3: CASSLAGMSTDTQYF
DNA: TGCGCCAGCAGCTTGGCCGGTATGAGCACAGATACGCAGTATTTT

V: TRBV20-1
size: few
D: TRBD2
length: 14
J: TRBJ2-7
CDR3: CSAFTSGNNYEQYF
DNA: TGCAGTGCGTTTACTAGCGGGAATAATTACGAGCAGTACTTC

V: TRBV27
size: many
D: NA
length: 14
J: TRBJ2-2
CDR3: CASGLWEFTGELFF
DNA: TGTGCCAGCGGACTGTGGGAGTTTACCGGGGAGCTGTTTTTT

V: TRBV19
size: few
D: TRBD2
length: 15
J: TRBJ2-5
CDR3: CASSILGLAEETQYF
DNA: TGTGCCAGTAGTATTCTGGGACTAGCGGAAGAGACCCAGTACTTC

V: TRBV12-3/TRBV12-4
size: NA
D: TRBD1
length: 12
J: TRBJ1-1
CDR3: CASRTGGPEAFF
DNA: TGTGCCAGCAGGACAGGGGGTCCTGAAGCTTTCTTT

V: TRBV12-3/TRBV12-4
size: few
D: TRBD1
length: 15
J: TRBJ1-5
CDR3: CASSSTGGSNQPQHF
DNA: TGTGCCAGCAGTTCAACAGGGGGCAGCAATCAGCCCCAGCATTTT

V: TRBV12-3/TRBV12-4
size: NA
D: TRBD1
length: 17
J: TRBJ2-1
CDR3: CASSRRAGTGGHNEQFF
DNA: TGTGCCAGCAGCCGACGGGCGGGGACAGGGGGTCACAATGAGCAGTTCTTC

V: TRBV5-6
size: many
D: NA
length: 14
J: TRBJ2-1
CDR3: CASSFKLNRDEQFF
DNA: TGTGCCAGCAGCTTCAAGTTGAATCGGGATGAGCAGTTCTTC

V: TRBV5-1
size: few
D: TRBD2
length: 14
J: TRBJ2-7
CDR3: CASSPGTSGSPQYF
DNA: TGCGCCAGCAGCCCCGGGACTAGCGGGAGTCCGCAGTACTTC

V: TRBV20-1
size: few
D: TRBD2
length: 19
J: TRBJ2-1
CDR3: CSARVVGSGRGGSYNEQFF
DNA: TGCAGTGCTAGAGTCGTAGGTAGCGGGAGAGGTGGGTCCTACAATGAGCAGTTCTTC

V: TRBV5-1
size: NA
D: NA
length: 14
J: TRBJ2-5
CDR3: CASSSGTVEETQYF
DNA: TGCGCCAGCAGTTCCGGGACTGTCGAAGAGACCCAGTACTTC

V: TRBV11-3
size: NA
D: TRBD1
length: 14
J: TRBJ2-2
CDR3: CASSWDRGHGELFF
DNA: TGTGCCAGCAGCTGGGACAGGGGTCACGGGGAGCTGTTTTTT

V: TRBV5-1
size: NA
D: TRBD2
length: 13
J: TRBJ2-7
CDR3: CASSISGSYEQYF
DNA: TGCGCCAGCAGCATTAGCGGGAGTTACGAGCAGTACTTC

V: TRBV5-1
size: NA
D: TRBD1
length: 15
J: TRBJ2-2
CDR3: CASSFNGQGTGELFF
DNA: TGCGCCAGCAGCTTTAATGGACAGGGGACCGGGGAGCTGTTTTTT

V: TRBV29-1
size: few
D: TRBD1
length: 12
J: TRBJ2-7
CDR3: CSGRQGEHEQYF
DNA: TGCAGCGGCCGACAGGGGGAACACGAGCAGTACTTC

V: TRBV18
size: few
D: NA
length: 15
J: TRBJ1-2
CDR3: CASSPQPGVTYGYTF
DNA: TGTGCCAGCTCACCCCAGCCGGGGGTAACCTATGGCTACACCTTC

V: TRBV4-1
size: few
D: NA
length: 15
J: TRBJ1-6
CDR3: CASSRDSSYNSPLHF
DNA: TGCGCCAGCAGCCGCGACAGCTCCTATAATTCACCCCTCCACTTT

V: TRBV12-3/TRBV12-4
size: few
D: NA
length: 13
J: TRBJ1-2
CDR3: CASTPLGLGGYTF
DNA: TGTGCCAGCACTCCTTTGGGACTAGGTGGCTACACCTTC

V: TRBV29-1
size: few
D: TRBD1
length: 11
J: TRBJ2-1
CDR3: CSALHRGEQFF
DNA: TGCAGCGCCCTCCACAGGGGTGAGCAGTTCTTC

V: TRBV28
size: many
D: NA
length: 13
J: TRBJ1-3
CDR3: CASSTNSGNTIYF
DNA: TGTGCCAGCAGTACAAACTCTGGAAACACCATATATTTT

V: TRBV29-1
size: few
D: NA
length: 13
J: TRBJ2-1
CDR3: CSVPSMRDNEQFF
DNA: TGCAGCGTCCCGTCAATGCGGGACAATGAGCAGTTCTTC

V: TRBV5-6
size: few
D: NA
length: 18
J: TRBJ1-5
CDR3: CASTSGGLFLPGNQPQHF
DNA: TGTGCCAGCACCAGCGGTGGGTTGTTTCTTCCGGGCAATCAGCCCCAGCATTTT